This paragraph covers one T cell receptor (beta chain) sequence. Its antigen remains unidentified. Looked up from germline, CDR1 is SGDLS and CDR2 is YYNGEE. The CDR3 runs 14 residues. V lost 0 bases and J lost 7, with 13 bases in between. This table comes from immunoSEQ multiplex PCR, and its TCRdb copy is limited to in-frame clones, with some not included. Of approximately 120,000 clones listed, about 89% are singletons. This record belongs to a study of T cell responses to AZD1222 COVID-19 vaccine. Findings of the study overall: Baseline seropositivity occurred in only 5 or 6 AZD1222 recipients. Donors in the cohort were predominantly white British and more often female, and clonal diversity was possibly underestimated.

The J gene is TRBJ1-1, the V gene TRBV9; D not resolved. The TCR originated in an adult in good health. The material sequenced was peripheral blood, taken on day 0 of AZD1222 vaccination. The CDR3 loop is CASSVGRNDDEAFF. The CDR3 DNA reads TGTGCCAGCAGCGTAGGCAGGAACGATGATGAAGCTTTCTTT.